The 5 T cell receptor beta chains reported below all come from one sample, sequenced in a study of beta chain features in type 1 diabetes. The entirety of the isolated RNA underwent reverse transcription, so expressed TCRB transcripts were sequenced. Using immunoSEQ multiplex PCR, the repertoire was profiled, and TCRdb retains in-frame clones only, with some absent. The sample holds about 320,000 clones, around 13% seen once. Sequencing used central memory CD4+ T cells from blood. All receptors come from a man aged 30-40 years in good health.

This clone was counted ten times or more. J is TRBJ2-3 and V is TRBV6-1; no firm D call. CDR1 and CDR2 (germline): MNHNS, SASEGT. The CDR3 consists of 14 residues. Trimming left V 4 bases short and J 4 bases short, with 12 bases between. CDR3 region: CASSVLVTADTQYF. For the CDR3, the DNA is TGTGCCAGCAGTGTCCTAGTGACCGCAGATACGCAGTATTTT.

The sample holds a few counts of this clone. At one end the junction does not follow the germline gene, possibly because of a read error. This chain connects TRBV7-9 to TRBJ1-3; D uncertain. CDR3 length equals 15 residues. Per the germline V gene, CDR1 is SEHNR and CDR2 is FQNEAQ (reference sequence). The DNA of the CDR3 is TGCGCCAGCAGCCAAGAGCGACACTCTGGAAACACCATATATTTT. This translates into CASSQERHSGNTIYF.

The rearrangement links TRBV29-1 to TRBJ1-1, with a tentative D call TRBD1 (5 bases). The ends were cut back, 5 bases at V and 3 bases at J, with 13 bases in the middle. Germline lookup yields CDR1 SQVTM and CDR2 ANQGSEA. There are 13 residues in the CDR3. The CDR3 sequence is CSVSTQGHTEAFF. CDR3 sequence (DNA): TGCAGCGTTTCAACTCAGGGTCACACTGAAGCTTTCTTT.

The chain is built from TRBV18 and TRBJ2-1; D gene ambiguous. Germline loops: CDR1 KGHSH, CDR2 LQKENI. Trimming shortened V by 2 bases and J by 7 bases, and 12 bases separated the two germline ends. The CDR3 contains 14 residues. As DNA, the CDR3 is TGTGCCAGCTCACCATCTGGCGCCCGTAATGAGCAGTTCTTC. Amino acid sequence: CASSPSGARNEQFF. The whole variable domain, remainder taken from reference TRBV18 and TRBJ2-1, is NAGVMQNPRHLVRRRGQEARLRCSPMKGHSHVYWYRQLPEEGLKFMVYLQKENIIDESGMPKERFSAEFPKEGPSILRIQQVVRGDSAAYFCASSPSGARNEQFFGPGTRLTVL.

This clone was counted only a few times. This rearrangement joins TRBV4-1 to TRBJ2-1; tentatively, D is TRBD2 (5 bases). Germline CDR1 reads MGHRA; CDR2 reads YSYEKL. CDR3 length: 15 residues. Trimming removed 0 bases at V and 1 base at J, with 7 bases between. The CDR3, as DNA: TGCGCCAGCAGCCAAGAAGCGGAATCCTACAATGAGCAGTTCTTC. This codes for CASSQEAESYNEQFF.